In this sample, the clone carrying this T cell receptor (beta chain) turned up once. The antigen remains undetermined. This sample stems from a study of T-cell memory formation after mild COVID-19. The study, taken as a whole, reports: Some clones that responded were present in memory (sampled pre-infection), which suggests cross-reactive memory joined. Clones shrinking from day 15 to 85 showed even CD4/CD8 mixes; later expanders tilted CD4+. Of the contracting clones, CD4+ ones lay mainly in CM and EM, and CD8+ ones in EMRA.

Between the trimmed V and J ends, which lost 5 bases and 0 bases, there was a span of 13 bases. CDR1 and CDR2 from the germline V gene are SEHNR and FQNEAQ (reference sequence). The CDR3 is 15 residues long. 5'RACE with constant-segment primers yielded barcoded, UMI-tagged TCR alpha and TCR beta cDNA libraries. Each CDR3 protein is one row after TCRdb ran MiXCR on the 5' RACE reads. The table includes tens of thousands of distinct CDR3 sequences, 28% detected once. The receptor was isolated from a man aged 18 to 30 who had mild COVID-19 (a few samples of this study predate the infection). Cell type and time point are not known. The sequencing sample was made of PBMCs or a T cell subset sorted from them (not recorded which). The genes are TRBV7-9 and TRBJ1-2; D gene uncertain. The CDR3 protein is CASSASGTPNYGYTF. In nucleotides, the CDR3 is TGTGCCAGCAGCGCCTCGGGAACACCTAACTATGGCTACACCTTC.